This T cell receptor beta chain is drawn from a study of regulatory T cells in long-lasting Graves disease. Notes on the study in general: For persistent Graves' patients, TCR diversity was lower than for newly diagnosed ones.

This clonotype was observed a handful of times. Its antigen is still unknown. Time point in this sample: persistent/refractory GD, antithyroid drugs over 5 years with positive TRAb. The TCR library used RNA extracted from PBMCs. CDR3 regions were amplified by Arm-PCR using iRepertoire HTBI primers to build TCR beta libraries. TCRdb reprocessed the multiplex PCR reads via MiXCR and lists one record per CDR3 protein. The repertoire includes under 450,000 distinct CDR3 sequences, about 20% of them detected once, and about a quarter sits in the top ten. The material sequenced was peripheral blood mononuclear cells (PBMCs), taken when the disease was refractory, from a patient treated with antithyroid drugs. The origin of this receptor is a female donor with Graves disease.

This CDR3 is CASSLDWVDEQYF. The DNA for the CDR3 is TGCGCCAGCAGCTTGGACTGGGTCGACGAGCAGTACTTC. The genes are TRBV5-1 and TRBJ2-7; D not resolved. The CDR3 has 13 residues. Germline-derived CDR1 and CDR2 are SGHRS and YFSETQ. Trimming took off 0 bases at V and 5 bases at J, with 9 bases between the two ends.